This T cell receptor (beta chain) was captured by sequencing in a study of shared clonotypes between healthy human individuals. TCRdb keeps only in-frame clones here, not all; method: immunoSEQ multiplex PCR. The table includes a few million clones, 90% to 95% detected once. This clone was detected once. The receptor's source is a man aged 18 to 29 in good health. Sequencing was done on a sample of naive CD4+ T cells sorted from blood. Subset specified: CD45RA+ positively selected.

DNA for the CDR3: TGTGCCAGCAGGGGGCGAAACAATGAGCAGTTCTTC. Translating gives CASRGRNNEQFF. The chain carries TRBV2 and TRBJ2-1; TRBD1 might be the D (5 bases). Germline V gene sequence: CDR1 SNHLY, CDR2 FYNNEI. V was trimmed by 6 bases and J by 5 bases, leaving 8 bases between them. The CDR3 extends over 12 amino acids.